This entry lists 22 T cell receptor beta chains sequenced from one sample in a study of T cells in Graves' hyperthyroidism and ophthalmopathy. The investigators amplified TCR beta CDR3 regions from RNA transcripts. Initially, a first-round RT-PCR of the TCR CDR3 employed the HTBI primer set. TCRdb recomputed calls from the multiplex PCR reads with MiXCR, one row per CDR3 protein. This table has approximately 640,000 distinct CDR3 sequences, around 16% appearing once. The sample was blood. These receptors were collected from a man aged 50 to 60 with Graves' hyperthyroidism.

The table lists this clonotype with many counts. V is TRBV19 and J is TRBJ2-2; TRBD2 matches 8 bases. In germline, CDR1 is LNHDA, CDR2 SQIVND (reference sequence). V gave up 6 bases and J gave up 1 base; unmatched junction bases: 7. The CDR3 is 16 amino acids. The CDR3: CASRSSSGRNTGELFF. The DNA of the CDR3 is TGTGCCAGTAGATCCTCCAGCGGGAGGAACACCGGGGAGCTGTTTTTT. The entire variable domain, with the rest obtained from reference TRBV19 and TRBJ2-2, is as follows: DGGITQSPKYLFRKEGQNVTLSCEQNLNHDAMYWYRQDPGQGLRLIYYSQIVNDFQKGDIAEGYSVSREKKESFPLTVTSAQKNPTAFYLCASRSSSGRNTGELFFGEGSRLTVL.

This clonotype was seen a few times. This rearrangement joins TRBV19 to TRBJ1-5, with 11 bases matching TRBD1. Germline V gives CDR1 LNHDA, CDR2 SQIVND (reference sequence). With 5 bases clipped from V and 6 bases from J, the junction kept 6 bases outside the gene matches. The CDR3 contains 15 residues. The CDR3 sequence is CASSLRDRGIQPQHF. The DNA of the CDR3 is TGTGCCAGTAGTCTACGGGACAGGGGGATTCAGCCCCAGCATTTT.

This sequence joins TRBV7-3 and TRBJ2-7; D unclear. V lost 5 bases and J 3 bases, leaving 11 bases between the germline ends. This CDR3 comprises 13 residues. Germline V lookup: CDR1 SGHTA, CDR2 FQGTGA. CDR3 bases: TGTGCCAGCAGCCCCCATCAAGGCTACGAGCAGTACTTC. Its translation: CASSPHQGYEQYF.

The rearrangement joins TRBV19 to TRBJ2-2; 9 positions match TRBD2. CDR1 and CDR2 from the germline V gene are LNHDA and SQIVND (reference sequence). CDR3 length: 14 residues. The trim removed 10 bases at V and 2 bases at J, leaving 5 bases unmatched. This CDR3 reads CATTSGPNTGELFF. CDR3 bases: TGTGCCACTACTAGCGGGCCAAACACCGGGGAGCTGTTTTTT.

This clonotype came up many times. This chain joins TRBV28 and TRBJ1-5, with D possibly matching TRBD1 (6 bases). The CDR3 totals 15 residues. V shed 5 bases and J shed 3 bases, with 14 bases lying between them. Looked up from germline, CDR1 is MDHEN and CDR2 is SYDVKM. The CDR3, as DNA: TGTGCCAGCAGTGGTACCAGGGGCCTCAATCAGCCCCAGCATTTT. This gives the protein CASSGTRGLNQPQHF.

The genes are TRBV2 and TRBJ2-1; D is ambiguous. This CDR3 has 15 amino acids. Germline CDR1 and CDR2: SNHLY and FYNNEI. Trimming shortened V by 3 bases and J by 3 bases, and 12 bases separated the two germline ends. CDR3 bases: TGTGCCAGCAGTGATGTCCTGACCGTCTACAATGAGCAGTTCTTC. This codes for CASSDVLTVYNEQFF. The whole variable domain, filled in from reference TRBV2 and TRBJ2-1, reads EPEVTQTPSHQVTQMGQEVILRCVPISNHLYFYWYRQILGQKVEFLVSFYNNEISEKSEIFDDQFSVERPDGSNFTLKIRSTKLEDSAMYFCASSDVLTVYNEQFFGPGTRLTVL.

At least ten counts were recorded for this clonotype. The gene calls are TRBV7-3 and TRBJ1-1; 11 nucleotides align to TRBD1. Germline V CDR1 and CDR2: SGHTA, FQGTGA. The ends lost 4 bases at V and 6 bases at J; junction bases unmatched: 7. The CDR3 loop spans 15 amino acids. In DNA form, the CDR3 reads TGTGCCAGCAGCTCGGACAGGGGGCGGTCTTCTGAAGCTTTCTTT. It is translated as CASSSDRGRSSEAFF. Combining the CDR3 with reference TRBV7-3 and TRBJ1-1 gives the whole variable domain GAGVSQTPSNKVTEKGKYVELRCDPISGHTALYWYRQSLGQGPEFLIYFQGTGAADDSGLPNDRFFAVRPEGSVSTLKIQRTERGDSAVYLCASSSDRGRSSEAFFGQGTRLTVV.

This clonotype was found many times. The rearrangement links TRBV28 to TRBJ2-7; TRBD2 matches 9 bases. The CDR3 is 14 residues long. The germline CDR1 and CDR2 sequences are MDHEN and SYDVKM. V lost 5 bases, J lost 0 bases, and 2 bases stayed unmatched. CDR3 sequence: CASSLAGNSYEQYF. The DNA for the CDR3 is TGTGCCAGCAGTCTAGCGGGGAACTCCTACGAGCAGTACTTC.

This clonotype was observed many times. CDR3 nucleotide sequence: TGTGCCAGCACCTCTCTTACTCCGGGACTCGGAAGCTCCTACAATGAGCAGTTCTTC. It translates to CASTSLTPGLGSSYNEQFF. The J gene is TRBJ2-1, the V gene TRBV7-2; a possible D gene is TRBD2 (6 bases). In germline, CDR1 is SGHTA, CDR2 FQGNSA. The V end was cut by 7 bases, the J end by 0 bases, with 25 bases between. The CDR3 is 19 amino acids.

CDR3 sequence reads: CASSQVSGRKEFF. CDR3 coding DNA: TGTGCCAGCAGCCAAGTGAGCGGGAGAAAAGAGTTCTTC. V gene TRBV14 combines with J gene TRBJ2-1; 8 bases are a match to TRBD2. Germline V gene sequence: CDR1 SGHDN, CDR2 FVKESK. After removal of 1 base from V and 14 bases from J, the junction contained 7 bases not matched to a gene. This CDR3 spans 13 amino acids.

This clonotype was observed a few times. The chain combines TRBV11-2 with TRBJ1-3, with 7 bases that match TRBD1. Germline lookup yields CDR1 SGHAT and CDR2 FQNNGV. CDR3 length equals 14 residues. V lost 8 bases, J lost 4 bases, and 8 bases stayed unmatched. The CDR3 here is CASARDSSGNTIYF. CDR3 in DNA: TGTGCCAGCGCCCGGGACAGCTCAGGAAACACCATATATTTT.

This clonotype was observed at least ten times. The chain couples TRBV6-1 to TRBJ2-1; TRBD2 agrees at 11 bases. Unmatched junction bases numbered 5, after V lost 6 bases and J lost 4 bases. The CDR3 extends over 15 amino acids. Germline values: CDR1 MNHNS, CDR2 SASEGT. CDR3 region: CASRSTSGKYNEQFF. The CDR3 region has the DNA TGTGCCAGCAGGTCGACTAGCGGGAAATACAATGAGCAGTTCTTC.

This clonotype has at least ten counts. The rearrangement joins TRBV11-3 to TRBJ2-6, with D perhaps matching TRBD2 (5 bases). This CDR3 spans 15 amino acids. Trimming took 1 base from V and 4 from J, leaving 8 bases between them. In germline, CDR1 is SGHNT, CDR2 YENEEA. CDR3 sequence reads: CASSLGGQGANVLTF. In DNA form, the CDR3 reads TGTGCCAGCAGCTTAGGCGGGCAAGGGGCCAACGTCCTGACTTTC.

At least ten counts were recorded for this clonotype. This chain connects TRBV30 to TRBJ1-1; the match to TRBD1 covers 7 bases. Germline V gives CDR1 GTSNPN, CDR2 SVGIG (reference sequence). This CDR3 is 12 amino acids long. Unmatched junction bases numbered 3, after V lost 8 bases and J lost 0 bases. CDR3 nucleotides: TGTGCCGGGACAGTCGTGAACACTGAAGCTTTCTTT. This encodes CAGTVVNTEAFF.

The DNA for the CDR3 is TGTGCCAGCAGCCAGGGCCAAGGAGAGGGCAATCAGCCCCAGCATTTT. As protein: CASSQGQGEGNQPQHF. The chain combines TRBV7-6 with TRBJ1-5; maybe TRBD1 (5 bases). The germline gives CDR1 SGHVS, CDR2 FNYEAQ. Trimming stripped 5 bases from V and 2 bases from J, with 16 bases between. This CDR3 is 16 amino acids long. Full variable domain (remainder filled in from reference TRBV7-6 and TRBJ1-5): GAGVSQSPRYKVTKRGQDVALRCDPISGHVSLYWYRQALGQGPEFLTYFNYEAQQDKSGLPNDRFSAERPEGSISTLTIQRTEQRDSAMYRCASSQGQGEGNQPQHFGDGTRLSIL.

This clonotype has just a few counts. V usage is TRBV3-1 and J usage is TRBJ2-2, with D possibly matching TRBD2 (5 bases). Germline values: CDR1 LGHDT, CDR2 YNNKEL (reference sequence). The CDR3 loop spans 17 amino acids. V lost 4 bases to trimming and J lost 5 bases, with 20 bases between them. The chain's CDR3 is CASSPYYFWTGTGELFF. The CDR3 DNA sequence: TGTGCCAGCAGCCCCTATTACTTCTGGACGGGGACCGGGGAGCTGTTTTTT.

This clonotype was counted at least ten times. The CDR3 loop reads CSVATSSETQYF. The CDR3 DNA sequence: TGCAGCGTTGCAACTAGTTCGGAGACCCAGTACTTC. The chain links TRBV29-1 to TRBJ2-5; D possibly corresponds to TRBD2 (5 bases). Germline assignment: CDR1 SQVTM and CDR2 ANQGSEA. CDR3 length equals 12 residues. V was clipped by 4 bases and J by 5 bases, with 11 bases between them.

This clonotype showed up many times. The chain has TRBV27 and TRBJ2-2; no clear D gene. V was cut by 5 bases and J by 0 bases, with 16 bases left in between. The germline V gene has CDR1 MNHEY and CDR2 SMNVEV (reference sequence). The CDR3 contains 17 residues. CDR3 in amino acids: CASSPAVGSTNTGELFF. CDR3 coding DNA: TGTGCCAGCAGTCCCGCGGTTGGATCGACGAACACCGGGGAGCTGTTTTTT.

At least ten counts were recorded for this clonotype. Here the CDR3 DNA reads TGTGCCAGCAGTGACCCAGGACAGGGGGCCCGTGAGACCCAGTACTTC. Translated: CASSDPGQGARETQYF. The chain employs TRBV27 and TRBJ2-5, with TRBD1 matching 11 bases. Unmatched junction bases numbered 10, after V lost 5 bases and J lost 5 bases. This CDR3 is built from 16 residues. Germline V gene data show CDR1 as MNHEY and CDR2 as SMNVEV (reference sequence).

This clonotype was detected many times. CDR3 DNA sequence: TGTGCCAGCAGCTTAGAGGTAGCGGGTTCCACAGATACGCAGTATTTT. As protein: CASSLEVAGSTDTQYF. This chain connects TRBV11-2 to TRBJ2-3; 7 bases agree with TRBD2. This CDR3 has 16 amino acids. J gave up 2 bases and V 0 bases, and 5 bases lay outside the gene matches. Germline CDR1 reads SGHAT; CDR2 reads FQNNGV.

This clonotype was detected ten times or more. The chain employs TRBV24-1 and TRBJ2-5, with D unresolved. The CDR3 has 11 amino acids. Germline V gene data show CDR1 as KGHDR and CDR2 as SFDVKD. The V gene lost 5 bases and the J gene lost 5 bases, with 5 bases spanning the gap. CDR3 amino acids: CATSARETQYF. CDR3 bases: TGTGCCACCAGTGCGAGGGAGACCCAGTACTTC.

Only a few counts were recorded for this clonotype. The chain links TRBV11-2 to TRBJ2-3; D is unresolved. With 0 bases removed from V and 5 bases from J, the gap between germline ends came to 9 bases. Per germline, CDR1 SGHAT and CDR2 FQNNGV. The CDR3 is 14 residues long. CDR3 region: CASSLDSQIDTQYF. CDR3 in DNA: TGTGCCAGCAGCTTAGATTCCCAGATAGATACGCAGTATTTT. Looking up the rest from reference TRBV11-2 and TRBJ2-3 gives the full variable domain: EAGVAQSPRYKIIEKRQSVAFWCNPISGHATLYWYQQILGQGPKLLIQFQNNGVVDDSQLPKDRFSAERLKGVDSTLKIQPAKLEDSAVYLCASSLDSQIDTQYFGPGTRLTVL.